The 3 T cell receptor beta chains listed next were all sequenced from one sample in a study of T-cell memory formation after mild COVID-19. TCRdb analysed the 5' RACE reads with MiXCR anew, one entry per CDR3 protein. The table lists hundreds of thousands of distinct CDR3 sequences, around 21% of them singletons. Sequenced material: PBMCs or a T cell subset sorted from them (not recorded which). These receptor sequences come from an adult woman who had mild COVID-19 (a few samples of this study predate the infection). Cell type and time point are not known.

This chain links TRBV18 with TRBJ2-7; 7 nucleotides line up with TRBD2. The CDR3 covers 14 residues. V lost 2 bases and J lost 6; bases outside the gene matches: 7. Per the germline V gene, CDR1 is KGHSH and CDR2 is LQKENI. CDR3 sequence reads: CASSPTGRRGEQYF. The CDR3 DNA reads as TGTGCCAGCTCACCAACCGGGAGGCGAGGCGAGCAGTACTTC.

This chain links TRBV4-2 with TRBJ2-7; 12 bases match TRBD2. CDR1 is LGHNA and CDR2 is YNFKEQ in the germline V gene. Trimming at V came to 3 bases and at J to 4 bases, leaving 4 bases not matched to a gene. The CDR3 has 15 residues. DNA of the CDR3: TGTGCCAGCAGCCACCGACTAGCGGGAGTTTACGAGCAGTACTTC. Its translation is CASSHRLAGVYEQYF.

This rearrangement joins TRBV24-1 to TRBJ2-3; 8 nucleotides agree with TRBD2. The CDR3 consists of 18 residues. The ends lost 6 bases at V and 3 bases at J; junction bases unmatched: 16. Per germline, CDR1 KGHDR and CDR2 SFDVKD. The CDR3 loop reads CATSLVSGTGTKTDTQYF. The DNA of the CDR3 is TGTGCCACCAGTCTAGTTAGCGGGACCGGTACCAAGACAGATACGCAGTATTTT.